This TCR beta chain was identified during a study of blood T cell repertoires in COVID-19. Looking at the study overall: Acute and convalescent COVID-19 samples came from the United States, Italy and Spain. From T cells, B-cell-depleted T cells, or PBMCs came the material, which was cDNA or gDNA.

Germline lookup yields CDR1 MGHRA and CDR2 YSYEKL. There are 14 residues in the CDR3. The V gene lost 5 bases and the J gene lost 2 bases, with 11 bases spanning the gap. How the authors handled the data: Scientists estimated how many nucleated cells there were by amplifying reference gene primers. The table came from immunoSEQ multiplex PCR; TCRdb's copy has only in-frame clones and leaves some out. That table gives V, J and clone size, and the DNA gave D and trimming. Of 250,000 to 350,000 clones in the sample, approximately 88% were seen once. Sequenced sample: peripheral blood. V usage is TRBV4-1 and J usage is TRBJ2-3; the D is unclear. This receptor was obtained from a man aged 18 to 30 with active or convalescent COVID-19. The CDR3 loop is CASSLQYNTDTQYF. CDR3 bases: TGCGCCAGCAGCTTGCAGTACAACACAGATACGCAGTATTTT.